The rows below give T cell receptor beta chains drawn from one sample of a study of T cells in localized non-small cell lung cancer. The assay was immunoSEQ multiplex PCR, and TCRdb's table has in-frame clones only and misses some. Here the sample spans around 140,000 clones, roughly 90% being singletons. The source was peripheral blood, collected before any cancer treatment. All receptors derive from a female donor of 60 years or more with stage I lung adenocarcinoma. Both conserved end residues are part of each CDR3. The D gene is left open where the match is weak. The size of a clone is reported for some rows only, either as once, few or many, or as a class for expanded clones.

>TRBD1|TRBV30|.|TRBJ1-1
CAWSLPGGTPFF
TGTGCCTGGAGTCTCCCAGGGGGAACGCCTTTCTTT
>.|TRBV6-1|.|TRBJ1-3
CASSEAVNSGNTIYF
TGTGCCAGCAGTGAAGCCGTAAACTCTGGAAACACCATATATTTT
>TRBD1|TRBV7-9|.|TRBJ2-7
CASSPDRGIYEQYF
TGTGCCAGCAGCCCAGACAGGGGAATCTACGAGCAGTACTTC
>.|TRBV7-8|.|TRBJ2-7
CASSLESGLSYEQYF
TGTGCCAGCAGCTTAGAGTCAGGCCTATCCTACGAGCAGTACTTC
>TRBD2|TRBV28|.|TRBJ2-1
CASSLPSGRLTQFF
TGTGCCAGCAGTTTACCTAGCGGGAGGCTTACGCAGTTCTTC
>.|TRBV7-3|.|TRBJ2-7
CASSLLKDPPNRWGSYEQYF
TGTGCCAGCAGCTTACTCAAGGACCCCCCGAACCGCTGGGGTTCCTACGAGCAGTACTTC
>.|TRBV27|.|TRBJ2-7
CASSLSLLSYEQYF
TGTGCCAGCAGTTTATCGTTACTCTCCTACGAGCAGTACTTC
>TRBD2|TRBV7-6|.|TRBJ2-3
CASSPVVSGRTDTQYF
TGTGCCAGCAGCCCCGTGGTTAGCGGGAGGACAGATACGCAGTATTTT
>.|TRBV7-2|.|TRBJ2-3
CASSLPGRDTQYF
TGTGCCAGCAGCTTACCGGGTAGGGATACGCAGTATTTT
>.|TRBV6-5|.|TRBJ2-7
CASREGLPYEQYF
TGTGCCAGCAGGGAGGGGCTACCCTACGAGCAGTACTTC
>.|TRBV4-1|.|TRBJ1-5
CASSQEGGGDQPQHF
TGCGCCAGCAGCCAAGAGGGGGGAGGCGATCAGCCCCAGCATTTT
>.|TRBV10-2|once|TRBJ2-4
CASSPGGLEKNIQYF
TGCGCCAGCAGTCCCGGTGGTCTAGAAAAAAACATTCAGTACTTC
>.|TRBV9|.|TRBJ2-5
CASSVEGQETQYF
TGTGCCAGCAGCGTAGAGGGGCAAGAGACCCAGTACTTC
>.|TRBV28|.|TRBJ2-1
CATDRPTYNEQFF
TGTGCCACAGACAGGCCAACCTACAATGAGCAGTTCTTC
>.|TRBV6-6|.|TRBJ2-7
CASSRGGEQYF
TGTGCCAGCAGTAGAGGGGGCGAGCAGTACTTC
>.|TRBV14|.|TRBJ2-4
CASSQGGPDKNIQYF
TGTGCCAGCAGCCAAGGGGGTCCAGACAAAAACATTCAGTACTTC
>.|TRBV18|few|TRBJ2-5
CASSLLETQYF
TGTGCCAGCTCACTTCTGGAGACCCAGTACTTC
>.|TRBV7-9|few|TRBJ1-1
CASRRENTEAFF
TGTGCCAGCAGAAGGGAGAATACCGAAGCTTTCTTT
>TRBD1|TRBV4-2|.|TRBJ1-1
CASSPQGMNTEAFF
TGTGCCAGCAGCCCACAGGGGATGAACACTGAAGCTTTCTTT
>.|TRBV6-5|.|TRBJ1-4
CASTRGASNEKLFF
TGTGCCAGCACCCGCGGGGCTTCTAATGAAAAACTGTTTTTT
>TRBD2|TRBV11-3|.|TRBJ2-3
CASSLTRTSGRFDTQYF
TGTGCCAGCAGCTTAACCAGGACTAGCGGGAGGTTTGATACGCAGTATTTT
>.|TRBV6-1|.|TRBJ2-3
CASSESLDTQYF
TGTGCCAGCAGTGAATCCCTAGATACGCAGTATTTT
>.|TRBV10-2|.|TRBJ2-7
CASSAGVGREQYF
TGCGCCAGCAGTGCTGGGGTGGGGCGCGAGCAGTACTTC
>.|TRBV19|.|TRBJ1-3
CASSIADSLTLSGNTIYF
TGTGCCAGTAGTATAGCCGACAGCCTAACACTCTCTGGAAACACCATATATTTT
>.|TRBV30|few|TRBJ1-1
CAWKEARQANTEAFF
TGTGCCTGGAAGGAGGCCCGACAGGCGAACACTGAAGCTTTCTTT
>TRBD2|TRBV30|.|TRBJ2-3
CAHRGGVHTDTQYF
TGTGCCCACCGGGGGGGGGTCCACACAGATACGCAGTATTTT
>.|TRBV9|.|TRBJ1-2
CASSSGQKQGGYTF
TGTGCCAGCAGCAGTGGACAGAAGCAAGGTGGCTACACCTTC
>TRBD2|TRBV2|.|TRBJ2-7
CASSGLAGGYEQYF
TGTGCCAGCAGTGGTCTAGCGGGAGGATACGAGCAGTACTTC
>.|TRBV19|.|TRBJ1-1
CASISSANTEAFF
TGTGCCAGCATCTCTTCGGCGAACACTGAAGCTTTCTTT
>.|TRBV12-5|.|TRBJ1-1
CASVGNTEAFF
TGTGCTAGTGTCGGGAACACTGAAGCTTTCTTT
>.|TRBV10-2|.|TRBJ2-5
CASSDLVSQETQYF
TGCGCCAGCAGTGATCTTGTCAGTCAAGAGACCCAGTACTTC
>.|TRBV16|.|TRBJ1-5
CASSPAVIQPQHF
TGTGCCAGCAGCCCCGCAGTAATTCAGCCCCAGCATTTT
>TRBD1|TRBV28|.|TRBJ2-2
CASSFGTANTGELFF
TGTGCCAGCAGTTTCGGGACAGCGAACACCGGGGAGCTGTTTTTT
>.|TRBV5-1|.|TRBJ2-3
CASSPQVYDTQYF
TGCGCCAGCAGCCCACAAGTGTACGATACGCAGTATTTT
>TRBD2|TRBV28|.|TRBJ2-1
CASSFPSGLDVSNEQFF
TGTGCCAGCAGTTTCCCTTCGGGACTAGACGTGAGTAATGAGCAGTTCTTC
>TRBD2|TRBV11-1|.|TRBJ2-7
CASSPNIGFGRNYEQYF
TGTGCCAGCAGCCCAAACATTGGTTTCGGGAGGAACTACGAGCAGTACTTC
>.|TRBV5-4|.|TRBJ2-3
CASDGEGTDTQYF
TGTGCCAGCGATGGAGAGGGCACAGATACGCAGTATTTT
>.|TRBV6-5|.|TRBJ1-1
CASSYPGLSDTEAFF
TGTGCCAGCAGTTACCCGGGGCTCTCGGACACTGAAGCTTTCTTT
>TRBD2|TRBV6-5|.|TRBJ2-5
CASRASGKETQYF
TGTGCCAGCAGGGCTAGCGGGAAAGAGACCCAGTACTTC
>TRBD2|TRBV7-9|.|TRBJ2-1
CASSQSGRGIYNEQFF
TGTGCCAGCAGCCAATCCGGGAGGGGAATTTACAATGAGCAGTTCTTC
>TRBD1|TRBV28|.|TRBJ1-5
CASRKGRDRGGNQPQHF
TGTGCCAGCAGAAAGGGCCGGGACAGGGGTGGCAATCAGCCCCAGCATTTT
>.|TRBV18|.|TRBJ2-5
CASSPRIQETQYF
TGTGCCAGCTCACCACGGATCCAAGAGACCCAGTACTTC
>TRBD1|TRBV15|.|TRBJ1-4
CATSSLGQGFFRQTNEKLFF
TGTGCCACCAGCAGCCTGGGACAGGGGTTCTTTCGGCAGACTAATGAAAAACTGTTTTTT
>.|TRBV13|.|TRBJ2-1
CASSLYGSYNEQFF
TGTGCCAGCAGCTTATACGGCTCCTACAATGAGCAGTTCTTC
>TRBD2|TRBV19|.|TRBJ2-1
CASSIVAGGEQFF
TGTGCCAGTAGTATAGTTGCGGGAGGTGAGCAGTTCTTC
>.|TRBV5-1|.|TRBJ2-3
CASSLRDDTDTQYF
TGCGCCAGCAGCCTCCGGGACGACACAGATACGCAGTATTTT
>TRBD1|TRBV6-4|few|TRBJ1-1
CASSDGTAEAFF
TGTGCCAGCAGTGACGGGACAGCTGAAGCTTTCTTT
>TRBD2|TRBV5-4|.|TRBJ2-1
CASSASGSSYNEQFF
TGTGCCAGCAGCGCTAGCGGGAGCTCCTACAATGAGCAGTTCTTC
>TRBD2|TRBV28|.|TRBJ2-1
CASSSGTRGNEQFF
TGTGCCAGCAGCTCGGGGACTAGGGGTAATGAGCAGTTCTTC
>.|TRBV27|few|TRBJ2-1
CASRRGGLYNEQFF
TGTGCCAGCCGGAGAGGGGGTTTATACAATGAGCAGTTCTTC
>TRBD1|TRBV28|.|TRBJ2-7
CASSLRPGTGGWHEQYF
TGTGCCAGCAGTCTACGTCCCGGGACAGGGGGCTGGCACGAGCAGTACTTC
>.|TRBV20-1|.|TRBJ2-5
CSASGPETQYF
TGCAGTGCTAGTGGGCCAGAGACCCAGTACTTC